This T cell receptor beta chain was sequenced in a study of shared clonotypes between healthy human individuals. On the study more broadly: Each donor's CD4 naive and CD4 memory cells filled three plates apiece, CD8 naive two, and CD8 memory one.

Overall study findings and caveats: Unshared clonotypes carried lower generation probabilities than those common to all four donors. As a rule, naive subsets had a larger estimated richness than memory subsets.

Method: immunoSEQ multiplex PCR; TCRdb's copy keeps in-frame clones and lacks some. The sample gives millions of clones, about 93% of which show up once; about 1.5% is in the top ten. With respect to this clone: Antigen specificity is unknown.

Per the germline V gene, CDR1 is MGHDK and CDR2 is SYGVNS. This CDR3 has 16 residues. The junction had 7 bases not matched to a gene; V was cut back by 3 bases and J by 4 bases. CD45RO-negative, CCR7-positively selected cells formed the naive CD8 fraction, excluding terminally differentiated effector memory CD45RA+ cells. Each of the donors was a healthy adult who was HIV-negative and had not had a recent acute infection or vaccination. This clonotype originated in a man aged 18 to 30 in good health. Some clones in this sample may be carry-over from other donors' samples. The V call is TRBV25-1, the J call TRBJ2-3; 10 bases agree with TRBD1. The sequencing input was naive CD8+ T cells from PBMCs. The CDR3: CASSEQGQGNADTQYF. CDR3 bases: TGTGCCAGCAGTGAGCAGGGACAGGGGAACGCAGATACGCAGTATTTT.